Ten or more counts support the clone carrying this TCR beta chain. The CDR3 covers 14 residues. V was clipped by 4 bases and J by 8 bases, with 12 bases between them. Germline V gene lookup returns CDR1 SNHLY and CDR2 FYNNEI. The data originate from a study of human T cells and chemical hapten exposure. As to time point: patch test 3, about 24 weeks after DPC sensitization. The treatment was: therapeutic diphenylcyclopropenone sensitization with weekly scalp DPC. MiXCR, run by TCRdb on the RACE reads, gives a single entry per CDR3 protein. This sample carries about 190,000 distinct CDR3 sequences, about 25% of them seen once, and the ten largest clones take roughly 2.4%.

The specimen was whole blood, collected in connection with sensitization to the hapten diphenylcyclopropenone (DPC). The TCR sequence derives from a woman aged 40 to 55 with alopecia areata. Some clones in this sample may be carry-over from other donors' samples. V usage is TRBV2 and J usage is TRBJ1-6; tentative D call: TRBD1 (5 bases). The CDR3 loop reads CASSVGQGDSPLHF. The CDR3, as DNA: TGTGCCAGCAGTGTGGGCCAAGGGGATTCACCCCTCCACTTT.